This T cell receptor beta chain is drawn from a study of cytomegalovirus exposure and HLA in healthy donors listed by TCRdb under 2017. In the study overall: The 666 repertoires of the first cohort and the 95 to 150 validation repertoires were produced on the same platform, according to a later analysis. The study aimed to test whether cataloging public T cell receptors could reveal signatures of past pathogen exposure. The study combined high-throughput TCR immunosequencing, statistical association of individual TCRs with disease status, and machine learning to predict cytomegalovirus infection status. A separate validation cohort of over a hundred different subjects was used in addition to the 666-subject first cohort.

The library was made by the immunoSEQ multiplex PCR assay. The source study handled its data this way. A statistical classification framework was built to diagnose cytomegalovirus status from the catalog of TCR beta chain sequences. TCRdb carries this immuneACCESS record with in-frame sequences only. Its versions omit some clonotypes, under half of them owing to an unresolved V gene in the studies checked, with the rest unexplained. V and J calls and clone size are given by that table; D and trimming were obtained from the DNA. The sample yields about 280,000 clones; 65% to 90% were counted once. The ten largest clonotypes hold 1% of the sample. The study at large found these results: Most TCR sequences were seen in very few donors, while some public TCRs were found in many individuals. A later analysis had no HLA typing for the validation cohort, so co-occurrence there was scored across all 130 or so repertoires. The authors suggested that the approach could potentially be extended to other disease states and immunological phenotypes. Cytomegalovirus status was reported to be diagnosed by the classifier with high specificity and sensitivity in both the original and validation cohorts. A total of roughly 160 TCR beta chains were listed by the study as associated with cytomegalovirus. In a later analysis, TCRs clustered in the first cohort were found to also tend to co-occur in the 110 or so validation repertoires, with approximately 94% of cluster scores above 0. In vitro tests confirmed that three of the cytomegalovirus-associated TCR beta chains recognize cytomegalovirus antigens.

On this clone itself: Its antigen remains undetermined. No much larger clonotype is one base removed from it; base qualities were not supplied.

Via the germline V gene, CDR1 is SGDLS and CDR2 YYNGEE. V and J lose 3 bases and 2 bases, and a span of 14 bases separates them. The CDR3 goes from the cysteine to the phenylalanine over 15 residues. The read is trimmed to its CDR3 DNA, 45 bases read in frame from base 1. Separate from the roughly 700-subject first cohort, the validation cohort of about 130 subjects was the group to which the donors belonged. The rearrangement combines TRBV9 with TRBJ1-2; tentative D gene TRBD1, with 5 bases matching. The receptor was derived from a woman younger than 35 in good health and CMV-seronegative. Sequenced input: PBMCs. The CDR3 protein sequence reads: CASSASSRENYGYTF. The sequenced DNA: TGTGCCAGCAGCGCCAGTTCCAGGGAAAACTATGGCTACACCTTC.